These T cell receptor beta chains were read from a single sample in a study of early T cells in non-severe SARS-CoV-2 infection. TCRdb ran MiXCR on the 5' RACE reads and lists one entry per CDR3 protein. The repertoire consists of 60,000 or so distinct CDR3 sequences, with around an eighth occurring once and the leading ten covering over 1.3%. The sample in question was whole blood, obtained at baseline. The receptors shown here come from an adult who was a healthcare worker with PCR-confirmed SARS-CoV-2 infection or an uninfected control (not recorded which). Both conserved end residues are part of each CDR3. The D gene is left open where the match is weak. Size values are once, few and many counts, or a class for expanded clones, and some rows have none.

d_call: NA
j_call: TRBJ1-1
clone_size: few
v_call: TRBV6-2/TRBV6-3
cdr3_nt: TGTGCCAGCAGCCCTCGACAGGAATGGACTGAAGCTTTCTTT
cdr3_aa: CASSPRQEWTEAFF

d_call: NA
j_call: TRBJ2-3
clone_size: few
v_call: TRBV9
cdr3_nt: TGTGCCAGCAGCGCGCAGGTTGCTACAGATACGCAGTATTTT
cdr3_aa: CASSAQVATDTQYF

d_call: NA
j_call: TRBJ2-7
clone_size: NA
v_call: TRBV9
cdr3_nt: TGTGCCAGCAGCGTAGGGGGGCAGGCCTACGAGCAGTACTTC
cdr3_aa: CASSVGGQAYEQYF

d_call: NA
j_call: TRBJ1-5
clone_size: NA
v_call: TRBV6-2/TRBV6-3
cdr3_nt: TGTGCCAGCAGTGACAGTTACCAGCCCCAGCATTTT
cdr3_aa: CASSDSYQPQHF

d_call: NA
j_call: TRBJ1-2
clone_size: few
v_call: TRBV7-9
cdr3_nt: TGTGCCAGCAGCTTCGGGGATCGGTATGGCTACACCTTC
cdr3_aa: CASSFGDRYGYTF

d_call: TRBD1
j_call: TRBJ2-3
clone_size: NA
v_call: TRBV5-1
cdr3_nt: TGCGCCAGCTCCTCCGGGACAGGGGCCACAGATACGCAGTATTTT
cdr3_aa: CASSSGTGATDTQYF

d_call: TRBD2
j_call: TRBJ2-3
clone_size: few
v_call: TRBV9
cdr3_nt: TGTGCCAGCAGCTTCGGACTAGCGGGGTGGGCAGATACGCAGTATTTT
cdr3_aa: CASSFGLAGWADTQYF

d_call: NA
j_call: TRBJ1-2
clone_size: NA
v_call: TRBV12-3/TRBV12-4
cdr3_nt: TGTGCCAGCAGTTCTACTGACAGGCAGAGTAGAGGCTACACCTTC
cdr3_aa: CASSSTDRQSRGYTF

d_call: NA
j_call: TRBJ1-5
clone_size: NA
v_call: TRBV7-2
cdr3_nt: TGTGCCAGCAGCTTAGGGGGAGAGCAGCCCCAGCATTTT
cdr3_aa: CASSLGGEQPQHF

d_call: TRBD1
j_call: TRBJ2-7
clone_size: NA
v_call: TRBV30
cdr3_nt: TGTGCCTGGAGGCCGGACAGGACTCTTTCCTCCTACGAGCAGTACTTC
cdr3_aa: CAWRPDRTLSSYEQYF

d_call: NA
j_call: TRBJ1-5
clone_size: few
v_call: TRBV19
cdr3_nt: TGTGCCACCCACATCTCCCGGCATAGCAATCAGCCCCAGCATTTT
cdr3_aa: CATHISRHSNQPQHF

d_call: TRBD1
j_call: TRBJ2-3
clone_size: few
v_call: TRBV27
cdr3_nt: TGTGCCAGCAGTTTCGGGGACAGGGGTGATACGCAGTATTTT
cdr3_aa: CASSFGDRGDTQYF

d_call: NA
j_call: TRBJ2-2
clone_size: NA
v_call: TRBV29-1
cdr3_nt: TGCAGCGTGAACAGGGAGACCGGGGAGCTGTTTTTT
cdr3_aa: CSVNRETGELFF

d_call: NA
j_call: TRBJ1-1
clone_size: NA
v_call: TRBV25-1
cdr3_nt: TGTGCCAGCAGCGATACACCGAACACTGAAGCTTTCTTT
cdr3_aa: CASSDTPNTEAFF

d_call: TRBD1
j_call: TRBJ2-5
clone_size: few
v_call: TRBV14
cdr3_nt: TGTGCCAGCAGCCAAGACTCCGACAGGGGCCCTTCCCAAGAGACCCAGTACTTC
cdr3_aa: CASSQDSDRGPSQETQYF

d_call: NA
j_call: TRBJ1-1
clone_size: few
v_call: TRBV12-3/TRBV12-4
cdr3_nt: TGTGCCAGCAGTTACTCAGGGGAAGCTTTCTTT
cdr3_aa: CASSYSGEAFF

d_call: TRBD2
j_call: TRBJ2-1
clone_size: NA
v_call: TRBV29-1
cdr3_nt: TGCAGCGTTGTTCGCGGGAGCCTCGATGAGCAGTTCTTC
cdr3_aa: CSVVRGSLDEQFF

d_call: NA
j_call: TRBJ2-1
clone_size: NA
v_call: TRBV6-1
cdr3_nt: TGTGCCAGCAGTTCCGTCCGAGGCAATGAGCAGTTCTTC
cdr3_aa: CASSSVRGNEQFF

d_call: NA
j_call: TRBJ1-6
clone_size: many
v_call: TRBV5-1
cdr3_nt: TGCGCCAGCAAGGAGGCCAATTCACCCCTCCACTTT
cdr3_aa: CASKEANSPLHF

d_call: NA
j_call: TRBJ1-1
clone_size: many
v_call: TRBV6-5
cdr3_nt: TGTGCCAGCAGTTACGATGGGGGCCGTAGGGATGGCACTGAAGCTTTCTTT
cdr3_aa: CASSYDGGRRDGTEAFF

d_call: TRBD2
j_call: TRBJ2-5
clone_size: few
v_call: TRBV11-2
cdr3_nt: TGTGCCAGCAGCGATATAAGCGGGAGAGCTAGAGAGACCCAGTACTTC
cdr3_aa: CASSDISGRARETQYF

d_call: TRBD2
j_call: TRBJ2-1
clone_size: NA
v_call: TRBV7-7
cdr3_nt: TGTGCTAGCAGCTTAGCGGGGCCTGGCAATGAGCAGTTCTTC
cdr3_aa: CASSLAGPGNEQFF

d_call: NA
j_call: TRBJ1-1
clone_size: few
v_call: TRBV5-6
cdr3_nt: TGTGCCAGCAGCTTGGGAAGGGTTGTGAACACTGAAGCTTTCTTT
cdr3_aa: CASSLGRVVNTEAFF

d_call: NA
j_call: TRBJ1-1
clone_size: NA
v_call: TRBV10-1
cdr3_nt: TGCGCCAGCAGTGAAATGGGGATTTTCACTATTGAAGCTTTCTTT
cdr3_aa: CASSEMGIFTIEAFF

d_call: NA
j_call: TRBJ2-7
clone_size: NA
v_call: TRBV7-8
cdr3_nt: TGTGCCAGCAGCTTAGCGGTAAAGCACGAGCAGTACTTC
cdr3_aa: CASSLAVKHEQYF

d_call: NA
j_call: TRBJ2-7
clone_size: few
v_call: TRBV3-1
cdr3_nt: TGTGCCAGCAGCCCCATCTACGGAATCTCCTACGAGCAGTACTTC
cdr3_aa: CASSPIYGISYEQYF

d_call: TRBD1
j_call: TRBJ2-5
clone_size: once
v_call: TRBV3-1
cdr3_nt: TGTGCCAGCAGCCATCAGGGGGCTGAGACCCAGTACTTC
cdr3_aa: CASSHQGAETQYF

d_call: NA
j_call: TRBJ2-3
clone_size: few
v_call: TRBV29-1
cdr3_nt: TGCAGCGTTGGATCTACTAGCACAGATACGCAGTATTTT
cdr3_aa: CSVGSTSTDTQYF

d_call: NA
j_call: TRBJ2-1
clone_size: NA
v_call: TRBV27
cdr3_nt: TGTGCCAGCAGTTTTGGTGGGAGGGAGCAGTTCTTC
cdr3_aa: CASSFGGREQFF

d_call: NA
j_call: TRBJ2-2
clone_size: NA
v_call: TRBV28
cdr3_nt: TGTGCCAGCAGTTGGGGGGACACCGGGGAGCTGTTTTTT
cdr3_aa: CASSWGDTGELFF

d_call: NA
j_call: TRBJ1-2
clone_size: NA
v_call: TRBV6-5
cdr3_nt: TGTGCCACCCCCCCTCTGGGAGGCAACTATGGCTACACCTTC
cdr3_aa: CATPPLGGNYGYTF

d_call: TRBD2
j_call: TRBJ2-7
clone_size: NA
v_call: TRBV5-4
cdr3_nt: TGTGCCAGCAGCCAGGGACTAGCGGGACGGGAGCAGTACTTC
cdr3_aa: CASSQGLAGREQYF

d_call: NA
j_call: TRBJ2-5
clone_size: NA
v_call: TRBV5-1
cdr3_nt: TGCGCCAGCAGCTCCACAGGGCAAGGGGAGACCCAGTACTTC
cdr3_aa: CASSSTGQGETQYF

d_call: TRBD1
j_call: TRBJ1-2
clone_size: many
v_call: TRBV2
cdr3_nt: TGTGCCAGCAGATCCCTTGGACAGGGGGCGGATGGCTACACCTTC
cdr3_aa: CASRSLGQGADGYTF

d_call: NA
j_call: TRBJ2-7
clone_size: NA
v_call: TRBV12-3/TRBV12-4
cdr3_nt: TGTGCCAGCAGCTGGGGACCTCAGTACGAGCAGTACTTC
cdr3_aa: CASSWGPQYEQYF

d_call: NA
j_call: TRBJ1-1
clone_size: NA
v_call: TRBV29-1
cdr3_nt: TGCAGCGTTGAAGTCACGAACACTGAAGCTTTCTTT
cdr3_aa: CSVEVTNTEAFF

d_call: NA
j_call: TRBJ1-1
clone_size: few
v_call: TRBV6-6
cdr3_nt: TGTGCCAGCACCTACAAGAACACTGAAGCTTTCTTT
cdr3_aa: CASTYKNTEAFF

d_call: TRBD2
j_call: TRBJ2-2
clone_size: many
v_call: TRBV20-1
cdr3_nt: TGCAGTGCTAGACCCGGGAGGTCCGGGGAGCTGTTTTTT
cdr3_aa: CSARPGRSGELFF

d_call: NA
j_call: TRBJ2-7
clone_size: many
v_call: TRBV5-1
cdr3_nt: TGCGCCAGCAGCCCGGGGGCGCAATACGAGCAGTACTTC
cdr3_aa: CASSPGAQYEQYF

d_call: NA
j_call: TRBJ1-2
clone_size: NA
v_call: TRBV5-1
cdr3_nt: TGCGCCAGCAGCCGGTGGGGAGGGGATGGCTACACCTTC
cdr3_aa: CASSRWGGDGYTF

d_call: NA
j_call: TRBJ1-1
clone_size: NA
v_call: TRBV13
cdr3_nt: TGTGCCAGCAGCACCCTTTGGGGGGCGAGTACTGAAGCTTTCTTT
cdr3_aa: CASSTLWGASTEAFF

d_call: TRBD2
j_call: TRBJ2-1
clone_size: NA
v_call: TRBV4-1
cdr3_nt: TGCGCCAGCAGCCAAATCACTAGCGGGAGTTACAATGAGCAGTTCTTC
cdr3_aa: CASSQITSGSYNEQFF

d_call: NA
j_call: TRBJ2-1
clone_size: few
v_call: TRBV11-2
cdr3_nt: TGTGCCAGCAGCTTATATGCCTCCGACGGGAATGAGCAGTTCTTC
cdr3_aa: CASSLYASDGNEQFF

d_call: NA
j_call: TRBJ2-3
clone_size: few
v_call: TRBV7-2
cdr3_nt: TGTGCCAGCAGCCAACGGCGGGGTACCTACACAGATACGCAGTATTTT
cdr3_aa: CASSQRRGTYTDTQYF

d_call: NA
j_call: TRBJ1-2
clone_size: NA
v_call: TRBV21-1
cdr3_nt: TGTGCCAGCAGCAAAGCCGATAACTATGGCTACACCTTC
cdr3_aa: CASSKADNYGYTF

d_call: NA
j_call: TRBJ1-2
clone_size: many
v_call: TRBV19
cdr3_nt: TGTGCCAGTAGCACCGGGCGTGGGGACTATGGCTACACCTTC
cdr3_aa: CASSTGRGDYGYTF

d_call: NA
j_call: TRBJ1-1
clone_size: many
v_call: TRBV29-1
cdr3_nt: TGCAGCGTCCGGACAGACCAGAACACTGAAGCTTTCTTT
cdr3_aa: CSVRTDQNTEAFF

d_call: NA
j_call: TRBJ2-3
clone_size: NA
v_call: TRBV7-6
cdr3_nt: TGTGCCAGCAGCTTAAGGGGGGTTGATACGCAGTATTTT
cdr3_aa: CASSLRGVDTQYF

d_call: NA
j_call: TRBJ2-5
clone_size: few
v_call: TRBV19
cdr3_nt: TGTGCCAGTAGCGGGACTGCACAAGAGACCCAGTACTTC
cdr3_aa: CASSGTAQETQYF

d_call: NA
j_call: TRBJ1-2
clone_size: few
v_call: TRBV7-2
cdr3_nt: TGTGCCAGCAGCCCGATCCCCGGATACGGCTATGGCTACACCTTC
cdr3_aa: CASSPIPGYGYGYTF

d_call: TRBD2
j_call: TRBJ2-1
clone_size: NA
v_call: TRBV2
cdr3_nt: TGTGCCAGCAGTCACAGCTCTAGCGGGAGGGCCCGCGGAACCTACAATGAGCAGTTCTTC
cdr3_aa: CASSHSSSGRARGTYNEQFF

d_call: TRBD1
j_call: TRBJ2-1
clone_size: NA
v_call: TRBV7-9
cdr3_nt: TGTGCCAGCAGCTGGGACAGACTGAACAATGAGCAGTTCTTC
cdr3_aa: CASSWDRLNNEQFF

d_call: TRBD1
j_call: TRBJ2-7
clone_size: NA
v_call: TRBV25-1
cdr3_nt: TGTGCCACCTCCGAAGCAGGGGGAGCGGTCGAGCAGTACTTC
cdr3_aa: CATSEAGGAVEQYF

d_call: NA
j_call: TRBJ1-6
clone_size: few
v_call: TRBV20-1
cdr3_nt: TGCAGTGCTAACGATCTACCCCTCCACTTT
cdr3_aa: CSANDLPLHF